This entry is about one TCR beta chain. Its antigen is unknown. The data derive from a study of cytomegalovirus exposure and HLA in healthy donors. Study results and caveats: The study labeled around 160 TCR beta chains cytomegalovirus-associated.

Method: immunoSEQ multiplex PCR; TCRdb's copy keeps in-frame clones and lacks some. The data hold about 120,000 clones, with about nine tenths observed a single time. Trimming cost V 10 bases and J 1 base; bases outside gene matches: 7. This CDR3 spans 14 amino acids. Germline V gives CDR1 MNHEY, CDR2 SVGAGI. This receptor was taken from a woman under 30 in good health and CMV-seronegative. The sequenced material came from PBMCs. The chain recombines TRBV6-5 with TRBJ2-3, with 8 bases that match TRBD2. The chain's CDR3 is CATTGTRGTDTQYF. The DNA of the CDR3 is TGTGCCACGACCGGGACTAGAGGCACAGATACGCAGTATTTT.